These 25 T cell receptor beta chains were sequenced from one sample in a study of CD8 T cells in Susac syndrome. After extraction with the RNeasy kit, about 0.5 to 1 ug of the RNA was reverse transcribed using random hexamers. TCRdb re-derived calls from the immunoSEQ multiplex PCR reads in MiXCR, one entry per CDR3 protein. The table has 150,000 or so distinct CDR3 sequences, roughly 94% seen once. Sequenced material: CD4+ T cells from PBMCs. Source of these receptors: a human donor with multiple sclerosis.

V gene TRBV7-9 combines with J gene TRBJ2-2, with unresolved D. V was clipped by 0 bases and J by 4 bases, with 6 bases between them. This CDR3 has 14 residues. The germline CDR1 and CDR2 sequences are SEHNR and FQNEAQ (reference sequence). CDR3 coding DNA: TGTGCCAGCAGCTTAGCCAAAACCACCGGGGAGCTGTTTTTT. It encodes CASSLAKTTGELFF.

The J gene is TRBJ1-5, the V gene TRBV27, with TRBD1 as a possible D gene (5 bases). The germline V gene encodes CDR1 MNHEY and CDR2 SMNVEV (reference sequence). Trimming stripped 4 bases from V and 5 bases from J, with 12 bases between. The CDR3 covers 14 residues. CDR3 DNA sequence: TGTGCCAGCAGTTATCGGGGGAGCGATCAGCCCCAGCATTTT. Amino acids: CASSYRGSDQPQHF.

The rearrangement uses TRBV7-9 and TRBJ2-1; 10 bases are a match to TRBD2. The CDR3 runs 15 residues. Germline CDR1 reads SEHNR; CDR2 reads FQNEAQ (reference sequence). After removal of 5 bases from V and 2 bases from J, the junction contained 3 bases not matched to a gene. The CDR3 DNA reads as TGTGCCAGCAGCCAGCGGGAGGGCCCCTACAATGAGCAGTTCTTC. Its protein product is CASSQREGPYNEQFF.

This clonotype was observed once. The gene calls are TRBV7-9 and TRBJ2-2; D might be TRBD2 (6 bases). The CDR3 has 16 amino acids. CDR1 and CDR2 (germline): SEHNR, FQNEAQ (reference sequence). The V end was cut by 3 bases, the J end by 5 bases, with 16 bases between. DNA of the CDR3: TGTGCCAGCAGCTTTATGCGCGGGATTCGGACCGGGGAGCTGTTTTTT. Translated: CASSFMRGIRTGELFF.

This clonotype occurred once. The chain joins TRBV12-3 or TRBV12-4 to TRBJ2-7, with D possibly TRBD2 on 6 matching bases. V was cut by 5 bases and J by 5 bases, with 13 bases left in between. The CDR3 runs 13 residues. Here the CDR3 DNA reads TGTGCCAGCAGTAACCAGGGAGGCAACGAGCAGTACTTC. Amino acid sequence: CASSNQGGNEQYF.

The chain couples TRBV29-1 to TRBJ2-7; D possibly corresponds to TRBD2 (5 bases). The CDR3 contains 13 residues. Germline V lookup: CDR1 SQVTM, CDR2 ANQGSEA. Trimming stripped 5 bases from V and 4 bases from J, with 15 bases between. The CDR3 loop reads CSVYSALRYEQYF. In nucleotides, the CDR3 is TGCAGCGTTTATAGCGCCCTCAGGTACGAGCAGTACTTC.

In DNA form, the CDR3 reads TGTGCCAACTGGACTAGCGGGAGTGAGACCCAGTACTTC. Protein sequence: CANWTSGSETQYF. This chain connects TRBV6-2 or TRBV6-3 to TRBJ2-5; 13 nucleotides line up with TRBD2. CDR1 is MNHEY and CDR2 is SVGEGT in the germline V gene. CDR3 length equals 13 residues. V gave up 10 bases and J gave up 5 bases; unmatched junction bases: 4.

This clonotype occurred once. The genes are TRBV5-6 and TRBJ2-2; the D call may be TRBD1 or TRBD2 (5 bases each). The ends were cut back, 0 bases at V and 7 bases at J, with 16 bases in the middle. Germline V CDR1 and CDR2: SGHDT, YYEEEE. There are 16 residues in the CDR3. The DNA of the CDR3 is TGTGCCAGCAGCTTGGTGGGCAGGGAGAATATCGGGGAGCTGTTTTTT. Amino acids: CASSLVGRENIGELFF.

The rearrangement joins TRBV4-1 to TRBJ1-1; the D gene is possibly TRBD1 (5 bases). The CDR3 totals 15 residues. Germline CDR1 reads MGHRA; CDR2 reads YSYEKL. V gave up 1 base and J gave up 6 bases, with 15 bases separating them. CDR3 region: CASSQAGRAGPEAFF. CDR3 DNA: TGCGCCAGCAGCCAAGCCGGACGGGCGGGGCCTGAAGCTTTCTTT.

CDR3 sequence (DNA): TGCAGCGCTGCCCTGGGGATGGGCAATGAGCAGTTCTTC. It encodes CSAALGMGNEQFF. The chain is built from TRBV29-1 and TRBJ2-1, with no clear D. The germline V and J ends were trimmed by 7 bases and 6 bases, with 16 bases remaining between them. Germline V CDR1 and CDR2: SQVTM, ANQGSEA. This CDR3 spans 13 amino acids.

This clonotype has only one observation. In DNA form, the CDR3 reads TGTGCCAGCTCACCATCAGGGCGCAACACTGAAGCTTTCTTT. Residues: CASSPSGRNTEAFF. The gene calls are TRBV18 and TRBJ1-1; maybe TRBD1 (5 bases). CDR3 size: 14 residues. The V and J ends lost 2 bases and 2 bases respectively, with 9 bases between them. The germline V gene encodes CDR1 KGHSH and CDR2 LQKENI.

The V call is TRBV11-3, the J call TRBJ2-5, with 10 bases aligning to TRBD1. The CDR3 has 15 residues. Germline CDR1 and CDR2: SGHNT and YENEEA. The V segment lost 4 bases and the J segment 5 bases; nucleotides outside the gene matches: 7. The CDR3: CASSSRDRGMETQYF. The DNA for the CDR3 is TGTGCCAGCAGCTCCCGGGACAGGGGAATGGAGACCCAGTACTTC.

The genes are TRBV15 and TRBJ2-7; TRBD1 might be the D (6 bases). The CDR3 has 16 residues. V was shortened by 0 bases and J by 3 bases, with 15 bases between the two germline ends. The germline V gene encodes CDR1 LNHNV and CDR2 YYDKDF (reference sequence). CDR3 amino acids: CATSRDPTGFFYEQYF. CDR3 nucleotides: TGTGCCACCAGCAGAGACCCGACAGGTTTTTTCTACGAGCAGTACTTC.

Comments on this clonotype: One junction end disagrees with the germline gene, perhaps due to a read error. J is TRBJ2-7 and V is TRBV29-1; TRBD1 agrees at 8 bases. The V gene's germline CDR1 is SQVTM and CDR2 ANQGSEA. The CDR3 spans 14 residues. DNA for the CDR3: TGCAGCGATGAAGGGACAGGACTGACCTACGAGCAGTACTTC. Amino acid sequence: CSDEGTGLTYEQYF.

Here the CDR3 reads CASSPFSGGKETQYF. The CDR3 bases are TGTGCCAGCTCACCCTTTTCCGGGGGCAAAGAGACCCAGTACTTC. The chain employs TRBV18 and TRBJ2-5, with D tentatively TRBD1 or TRBD2 (6 bases each). Germline V lookup: CDR1 KGHSH, CDR2 LQKENI. The V gene lost 3 bases and the J gene lost 3 bases, with 14 bases spanning the gap. The CDR3 runs 15 residues.

The chain combines TRBV11-2 with TRBJ2-5; 13 positions agree with TRBD2. From germline, CDR1 is SGHAT and CDR2 FQNNGV. The CDR3 length is 14 residues. The V segment lost 2 bases and the J segment 8 bases; nucleotides outside the gene matches: 2. CDR3 DNA sequence: TGTGCCAGCAGCTTAACTAGCGGGAGGGTCACCCAGTACTTC. Protein sequence: CASSLTSGRVTQYF.

The chain has TRBV20-1 and TRBJ1-5; D might be TRBD1 (5 bases). V dropped 3 bases and J dropped 0 bases, with 18 bases sitting between them. This CDR3 spans 17 amino acids. CDR1 and CDR2 (germline): DFQATT, SNEGSKA (reference sequence). In nucleotides, the CDR3 is TGCAGTGCTAGTCCTCGAGACAGACCGTATAGCAATCAGCCCCAGCATTTT. Protein sequence: CSASPRDRPYSNQPQHF.

V and J are TRBV20-1 and TRBJ2-3; D not certain. The V gene lost 1 base and the J gene lost 3 bases, with 8 bases spanning the gap. Germline V gene sequence: CDR1 DFQATT, CDR2 SNEGSKA (reference sequence). CDR3 length: 13 amino acids. The CDR3 DNA reads TGCAGTGCTAGAGTTGCTAGTACAGATACGCAGTATTTT. Translation: CSARVASTDTQYF.

The sample holds a few counts of this clonotype. The CDR3 DNA reads as TGTGCCAGCAGCTCGGGCTGGGGTGGCTACACCTTC. Translation gives CASSSGWGGYTF. This chain uses TRBV7-9 with TRBJ1-2; no definite D call. The germline V gene encodes CDR1 SEHNR and CDR2 FQNEAQ (reference sequence). V lost 4 bases, J lost 7 bases, and 10 bases lay in between. The CDR3 extends over 12 amino acids.

In DNA, the CDR3 is TGTGCCAGCAGCGGAAGACCTATTGGAAACACCATATATTTT. Protein: CASSGRPIGNTIYF. J is TRBJ1-3 and V is TRBV9; D is ambiguous. V lost 3 bases and J 3 bases, leaving 10 bases between the germline ends. This CDR3 has 14 amino acids. The germline V gene encodes CDR1 SGDLS and CDR2 YYNGEE.

The V call is TRBV6-2 or TRBV6-3, the J call TRBJ2-7; 8 bases match TRBD1. The CDR3 covers 14 residues. With V trimmed by 7 bases and J by 4 bases, 9 bases remained unmatched. Germline loops: CDR1 MNHEY, CDR2 SVGEGT. The CDR3 nucleotides read TGTGCCAGCACCCGTCGGACAGGGAGGTACGAGCAGTACTTC. Encoded protein: CASTRRTGRYEQYF.

V is TRBV29-1 and J is TRBJ1-4, with 9 bases lining up with TRBD1. Germline V gene lookup returns CDR1 SQVTM and CDR2 ANQGSEA. V lost 7 bases to trimming and J lost 7 bases; unmatched junction nucleotides: 4. The CDR3 spans 12 residues. The DNA of the CDR3 is TGCAGCGCCCGGACAGGGGTTGAAAAACTGTTTTTT. Its protein product is CSARTGVEKLFF. The complete variable domain, with remaining parts taken from reference TRBV29-1 and TRBJ1-4, reads SAVISQKPSRDICQRGTSLTIQCQVDSQVTMMFWYRQQPGQSLTLIATANQGSEATYESGFVIDKFPISRPNLTFSTLTVSNMSPEDSSIYLCSARTGVEKLFFGSGTQLSVL.

The J gene is TRBJ2-1, the V gene TRBV9, with no clear D. V shed 2 bases and J shed 7 bases, with 13 bases lying between them. Germline values: CDR1 SGDLS, CDR2 YYNGEE. The CDR3 has 14 residues. The CDR3 DNA follows: TGTGCCAGCAGCGTCGATCCGTCCGTAAATGAGCAGTTCTTC. Its translation: CASSVDPSVNEQFF.

This clonotype was detected only a few times. The CDR3 here is CASSRQRGMSSTDTQYF. The CDR3 DNA sequence: TGCGCCAGCAGCCGGCAACGGGGAATGTCTAGCACAGATACGCAGTATTTT. This chain joins TRBV4-1 and TRBJ2-3; a weak D match, TRBD2 (5 bases). Trimming removed 4 bases from V and 0 bases from J, with 17 bases in between. Germline CDR1 is MGHRA and CDR2 is YSYEKL. The CDR3 spans 17 residues.

The chain joins TRBV13 to TRBJ2-7, with D possibly TRBD2 on 5 matching bases. Between the trimmed V and J ends, which lost 2 bases and 5 bases, there was a span of 10 bases. Germline lookup yields CDR1 PRHDT and CDR2 FYEKMQ (reference sequence). This CDR3 has 13 amino acids. CDR3 coding DNA: TGTGCCAGCAGCTTAAGACTAACCCACGAGCAGTACTTC. It yields the protein CASSLRLTHEQYF.